In its sample, the clone carrying this T cell receptor beta chain was seen once. The data were obtained in a study of blood T cell repertoires in COVID-19. In the study overall: The samples span acute and convalescent COVID-19 from the United States, Italy and Spain. The cDNA or gDNA used as material had been derived from T cells, B-cell-depleted T cells, or PBMCs.

The ends were cut back, 8 bases at V and 2 bases at J, with 16 bases in the middle. CDR3 length equals 14 residues. Germline V gene lookup returns CDR1 MNHEY and CDR2 SVGAGI. How the authors handled the data: Reference gene primer amplification in the assay estimated nucleated cell counts. Assay: immunoSEQ multiplex PCR; the TCRdb copy retains only in-frame clones and omits some. V and J calls and clone size follow that table, whereas D and trimming were derived from the DNA. The table shows about 120,000 clones, with around nine tenths occurring only once. The chain carries TRBV6-5 and TRBJ2-7, with D possibly TRBD2 on 6 matching bases. The clonotype was recovered from an elderly woman with acute or convalescent COVID-19. The specimen was peripheral blood. The CDR3 sequence is CASLGSGGTYEQYF. The DNA for the CDR3 is TGTGCCAGCCTCGGGTCCGGGGGTACCTACGAGCAGTACTTC.